The following is a T cell receptor beta chain sequence with its context. Read sequence stops 3 residues before the CDR3 end, and the germline J gene provides the missing end. These data originate in a study of T cells in women clearing cervical HPV infection. This CDR3 has 13 amino acids. CDR1 is KGHSH, CDR2 LQKENI, per germline. The method was immunoSEQ multiplex PCR; TCRdb's version includes in-frame clones alone and lacks a portion of them. The sample table includes around 35,000 clones. The TCR was taken from a woman aged 18 to 75 with a cervical HPV16 infection that either progressed to CIN3+ or cleared (not recorded which). The sequencing sample was made of blood buffy coat. The rearrangement links TRBV18 to TRBJ2-4, with D perhaps matching TRBD2 (5 bases). The CDR3 spells CASSPGSDYGQYF. The sequenced part of the CDR3 DNA is TGTGCCAGCTCACCAGGGTCTGACTATGGT.